This T cell receptor beta chain is drawn from a study of T cells in Graves' hyperthyroidism and ophthalmopathy. Trimming left V 2 bases short and J 4 bases short, with 13 bases between. The length of the CDR3 is 15 residues. Per germline, CDR1 SGDLS and CDR2 YYNGEE. The source material, RNA transcripts, was used to amplify TCR beta CDR3 regions. The HTBI primer set served for first-round RT-PCR of the TCR CDR3. A single record per CDR3 protein comes from TCRdb applying MiXCR to the multiplex PCR reads. This sample yields 450,000 to 550,000 distinct CDR3 sequences, of which approximately 25% are seen a single time; approximately 10% belongs to the top ten.

Sequenced material: blood. The TCR was taken from a woman aged 25 to 39 with Graves' ophthalmopathy. The chain links TRBV9 to TRBJ1-5; possibly TRBD1 for D (5 bases). In DNA form, the CDR3 reads TGTGCCAGCAGCGTCGGGGGACTGAGGAATCAGCCCCAGCATTTT. Its protein is CASSVGGLRNQPQHF. Drawing the rest from reference TRBV9 and TRBJ1-5, the complete variable domain is DSGVTQTPKHLITATGQRVTLRCSPRSGDLSVYWYQQSLDQGLQFLIQYYNGEERAKGNILERFSAQQFPDLHSELNLSSLELGDSALYFCASSVGGLRNQPQHFGDGTRLSIL.